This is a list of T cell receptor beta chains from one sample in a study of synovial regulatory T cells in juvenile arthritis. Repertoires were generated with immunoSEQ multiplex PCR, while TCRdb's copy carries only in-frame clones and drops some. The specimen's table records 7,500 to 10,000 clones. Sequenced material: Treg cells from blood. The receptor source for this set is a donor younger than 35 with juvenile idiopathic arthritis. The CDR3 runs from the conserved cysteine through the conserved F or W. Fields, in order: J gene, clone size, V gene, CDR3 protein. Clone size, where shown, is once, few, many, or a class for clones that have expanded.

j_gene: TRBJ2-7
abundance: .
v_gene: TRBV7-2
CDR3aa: CASSADRGPRDF

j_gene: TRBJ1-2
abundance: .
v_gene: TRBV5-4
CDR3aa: CASSLGRGGYTF

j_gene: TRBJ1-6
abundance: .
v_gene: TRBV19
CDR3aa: CASSIEGGGNSPLHF

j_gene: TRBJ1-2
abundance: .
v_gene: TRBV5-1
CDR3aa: CASSLYRGQHYGYTF

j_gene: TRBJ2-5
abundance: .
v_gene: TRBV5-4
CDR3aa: CASSFKVNQETQYF

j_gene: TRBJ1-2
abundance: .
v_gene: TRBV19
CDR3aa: CASSLLRQGFNYGYTF

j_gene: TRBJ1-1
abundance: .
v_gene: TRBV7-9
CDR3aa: CASSLQGSGTEAFF

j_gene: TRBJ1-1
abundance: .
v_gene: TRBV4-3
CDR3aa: CASSQEPPHTGAGTEAFF

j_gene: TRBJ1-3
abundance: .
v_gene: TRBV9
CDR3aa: CASSVGTGHSGNTIYF

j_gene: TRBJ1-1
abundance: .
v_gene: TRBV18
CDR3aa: CASSPDRGFEAFF

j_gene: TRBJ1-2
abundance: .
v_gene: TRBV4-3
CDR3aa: CASSQERGGGYGYTF

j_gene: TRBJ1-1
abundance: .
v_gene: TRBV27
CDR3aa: CASSHRGRAFF

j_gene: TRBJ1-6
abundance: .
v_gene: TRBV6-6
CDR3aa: CASSQGIDNSPLHF

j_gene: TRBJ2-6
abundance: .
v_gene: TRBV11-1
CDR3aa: CASSLVRSGANVLTF

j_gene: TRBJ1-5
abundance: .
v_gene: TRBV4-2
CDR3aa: CASSQDVTGRRMRHF

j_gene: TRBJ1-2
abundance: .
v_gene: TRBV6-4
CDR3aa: CATSHPVGGYTF

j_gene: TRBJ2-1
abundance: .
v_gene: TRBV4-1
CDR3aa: CASSSTGAVDEQFF

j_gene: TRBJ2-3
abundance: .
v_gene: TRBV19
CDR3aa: CASSSRLAGEEDTQYF

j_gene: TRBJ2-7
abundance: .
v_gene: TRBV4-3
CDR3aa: CASSRQTGGPYEQYF

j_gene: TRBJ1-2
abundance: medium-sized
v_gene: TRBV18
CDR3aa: CASSPMATGGYTF

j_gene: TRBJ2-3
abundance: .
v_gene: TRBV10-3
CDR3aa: CASSVGGATDTDTQYF

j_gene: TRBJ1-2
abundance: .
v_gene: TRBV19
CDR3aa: CASQGALNYGYTF

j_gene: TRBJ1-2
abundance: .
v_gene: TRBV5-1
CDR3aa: CASSYGQGGYGYTF

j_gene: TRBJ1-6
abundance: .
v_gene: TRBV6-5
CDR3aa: CASSYSMTVSPLHF

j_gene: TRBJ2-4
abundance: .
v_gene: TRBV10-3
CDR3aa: CAISVEGVAKNIQYF

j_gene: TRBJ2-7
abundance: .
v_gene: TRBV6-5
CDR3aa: CATQTGAYEQYF

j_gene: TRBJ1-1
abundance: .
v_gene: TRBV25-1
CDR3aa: CASSDPWTTDEAFF

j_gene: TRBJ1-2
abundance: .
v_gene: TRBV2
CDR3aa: CASRDSYGYTF

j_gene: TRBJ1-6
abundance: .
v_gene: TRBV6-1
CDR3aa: CASSGPTGNSPLHF

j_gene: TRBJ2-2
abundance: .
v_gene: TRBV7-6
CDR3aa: CASSLAETGELFF

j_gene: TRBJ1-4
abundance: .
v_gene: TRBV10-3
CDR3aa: CAISAGAGNEKLFF

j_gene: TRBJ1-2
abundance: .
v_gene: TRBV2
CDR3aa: CASRARASHGYTF